This paragraph covers one T cell receptor beta chain sequence. This clone was counted a single time. It lacks a known antigen. No clone much larger than this one lies a single base away; base qualities are absent. This specimen comes from a study of cytomegalovirus exposure and HLA in healthy donors (TCRdb year 2017). With respect to the entire study: According to a later analysis, one platform produced both the roughly 110 validation repertoires and the 666 repertoires of the first cohort. The study aimed to test whether cataloging public T cell receptors could reveal signatures of past pathogen exposure. A separate validation cohort of approximately 120 different subjects was used in addition to the approximately 700-subject first cohort. The study combined high-throughput TCR immunosequencing, statistical association of individual TCRs with disease status, and machine learning to predict cytomegalovirus infection status. What the study reported, not specific to this receptor: A later analysis lacked HLA typing for the validation cohort, so it scored co-occurrence in that cohort across all 120 or so repertoires. A total of roughly 160 TCR beta chains were listed by the study as associated with cytomegalovirus. Most TCR sequences were seen in very few donors, while some public TCRs were found in many individuals. The authors suggested that the approach could potentially be generalized to other disease states and immunological phenotypes. Cytomegalovirus status was reported to be diagnosed by the classifier with high specificity and sensitivity in both the original and validation cohorts. In vitro tests confirmed that a few of the cytomegalovirus-associated TCR beta chains recognize cytomegalovirus antigens. A later analysis found that TCRs clustered in the first cohort also tended to co-occur in the 120 validation repertoires, with 94% of cluster scores above 0.

Separate from the approximately 690-subject first cohort, the validation cohort of about 120 subjects was the group to which the donors belonged. CDR1 and CDR2, per the germline V gene (reference sequence), are SEHNR and FQNEAQ. V loses 5 bases, J loses 2 bases, and the germline ends lie 14 bases apart. The CDR3 covers 15 residues, taking in both the cysteine and the phenylalanine. Only the CDR3 region is kept as DNA, spanning 45 bases read in frame from base 1. The receptor library was made with the immunoSEQ multiplex PCR assay. The study's processing was this. A statistical classification framework was built to diagnose cytomegalovirus status from the catalog of TCR beta chain sequences. TCRdb retrieved this table from immuneACCESS and kept in-frame rearrangements only. Not all clones are present; in checked studies, unresolved V genes account for under half, and no reason is known for the remainder. V and J calls and clone size are copied from that table; D and trimming were computed from the DNA. The sample includes roughly 100,000 clones, with about 95% observed a single time. The top ten constitute roughly 0.9% of the sample.

The sequencing input was PBMCs. The chain uses TRBV7-9 and TRBJ2-3, with the D gene not confidently named. This TCR was sampled from a woman aged 18-30 years in good health and CMV-seronegative. The nucleotide sequence reads TGTGCCAGCAGCCCTAGAACGGGTACCACAGATACGCAGTATTTT. This is translated as CASSPRTGTTDTQYF.